This entry is about one TCR beta chain. The CDR3 length is 14 residues. CDR1 and CDR2 from the germline V gene are MGHRA and YSYEKL. V lost 6 bases to trimming and J lost 2 bases, with 12 bases between them. This entry is derived from a study of blood T cells in healthy people across ages. Then a second PCR, running about 6 to 12 cycles, was carried out with a sample-barcoded 5' primer and a J-beta primer mix. TCRdb analysed the 5' RACE reads with MiXCR anew, one entry per CDR3 protein. The table lists 1,300,000 or so distinct CDR3 sequences, almost 60% of them singletons, with more than 6% in the top ten.

The sequenced sample was blood. The chain uses TRBV4-1 and TRBJ2-3; D is undetermined. The source of this sequence is a man younger than 35 in good health. The CDR3 nucleotides read TGCGCCAGCAGTCCCAAACAGAACACAGATACGCAGTATTTT. It codes for CASSPKQNTDTQYF.